This TCR beta chain stems from a study of neurological immune-mediated disorders. Findings and limits, study-wide: Because no CDR3 amino acid sequences were shared across subjects by expanded clones, private repertoires were suggested in all groups.

The germline CDR1 and CDR2 sequences are SEHNR and FQNEAQ (reference sequence). This CDR3 is built from 14 residues. J gave up 4 bases and V 5 bases, and 7 bases lay outside the gene matches. TCRdb processed the 5' RACE reads anew with MiXCR; each CDR3 protein has one entry. The data show 84,000 or so distinct CDR3 sequences, 10% seen once. Healthy controls were blood bank volunteers in Maryland, USA. The table lists this clonotype with many counts. Its antigen is undetermined. The chain combines TRBV7-9 with TRBJ2-5, with 7 bases fitting TRBD2. The TCR originated in a man aged 35-49 years in good health. The sequencing sample was made of PBMCs. The CDR3 spells CASSASSGGETQYF. The CDR3 DNA reads TGTGCCAGCAGCGCCTCGTCGGGGGGAGAGACCCAGTACTTC.